This passage covers 13 T cell receptor beta chains from one sample sequenced in a study of blood T cell repertoires in COVID-19. The repertoire was sequenced with immunoSEQ multiplex PCR; TCRdb's copy has only in-frame clones and lacks some. The data show about 170,000 clones, more than 75% seen once. The sequenced sample consisted of peripheral blood. Receptor source: a woman between 70 and 85 years old with acute or convalescent COVID-19.

The chain uses TRBV11-2 and TRBJ2-1; D might be TRBD2 (6 bases). CDR3 size: 14 residues. Germline CDR1 is SGHAT and CDR2 is FQNNGV. V gave up 0 bases and J gave up 7 bases, with 10 bases separating them. For the CDR3, the DNA is TGTGCCAGCAGCTTAGAATTCGGGAGAAATGAGCAGTTCTTC. Protein sequence: CASSLEFGRNEQFF.

The chain employs TRBV15 and TRBJ1-1; 8 positions match TRBD1. J was trimmed by 5 bases and V by 7 bases; bases with no gene match: 6. The V gene's germline CDR1 is LNHNV and CDR2 YYDKDF (reference sequence). CDR3 length: 13 amino acids. The chain's CDR3 is CATTAGGLTEAFF. Written as DNA, the CDR3 is TGTGCCACCACAGCAGGGGGCTTAACTGAAGCTTTCTTT.

J is TRBJ2-7 and V is TRBV7-8, with 11 positions matching TRBD2. The CDR3 spans 16 residues. CDR1 and CDR2 from the germline V gene are SGHVS and FQNEAQ. The trim removed 1 base at V and 1 base at J, leaving 3 bases unmatched. CDR3 region: CASSLGSGGGSYEQYF. The CDR3, as DNA: TGTGCCAGCAGCTTAGGTAGCGGGGGGGGGTCCTACGAGCAGTACTTC. Supplemented by reference TRBV7-8 and TRBJ2-7, the full variable domain reads GAGVSQSPRYKVAKRGQDVALRCDPISGHVSLFWYQQALGQGPEFLTYFQNEAQLDKSGLPSDRFFAERPEGSVSTLKIQRTQQEDSAVYLCASSLGSGGGSYEQYFGPGTRLTVT.

The chain uses TRBV19 and TRBJ1-4; tentative D call: TRBD1 (5 bases). The germline CDR1 and CDR2 sequences are LNHDA and SQIVND (reference sequence). V was cut by 10 bases and J by 7 bases, with 16 bases left in between. CDR3 size: 13 residues. CDR3 sequence (DNA): TGTGCCACCCGGACGGGGGTGAGTGAAAAACTGTTTTTT. It is translated as CATRTGVSEKLFF.

V usage is TRBV19 and J usage is TRBJ1-3; TRBD1 is a possible D gene (6 bases). Per germline, CDR1 LNHDA and CDR2 SQIVND (reference sequence). The germline V and J ends were trimmed by 4 bases and 0 bases, with 10 bases remaining between them. This CDR3 region has 15 residues. The CDR3 sequence: CASSKTGDSGNTIYF. The CDR3 coding sequence is TGTGCCAGTAGTAAGACAGGCGACTCTGGAAACACCATATATTTT.

The chain has TRBV28 and TRBJ1-2, with 8 bases identical to TRBD1. Germline V CDR1 and CDR2: MDHEN, SYDVKM. The CDR3 spans 17 residues. The trim removed 7 bases at V and 8 bases at J, leaving 21 bases unmatched. CDR3 sequence (DNA): TGTGCCAGCATTACACTGGGCTCGGGCAGGGGGCTAACGGGCTACACCTTC. Protein sequence: CASITLGSGRGLTGYTF.

V gene TRBV27 combines with J gene TRBJ2-7, with D hard to call. Germline CDR1 reads MNHEY; CDR2 reads SMNVEV (reference sequence). V shed 2 bases and J shed 4 bases, with 9 bases lying between them. CDR3 length equals 13 residues. For the CDR3, the DNA is TGTGCCAGCAGTTTAGGAGCCTGGTACGAGCAGTACTTC. Its translation: CASSLGAWYEQYF.

The DNA of the CDR3 is TGTGCCACCAGCAGAGACGGGACAGGGCTTACGAACTATGGCTACACCTTC. This gives the protein CATSRDGTGLTNYGYTF. The V call is TRBV15, the J call TRBJ1-2; 9 nucleotides line up with TRBD1. Unmatched junction bases numbered 7, after V lost 0 bases and J lost 2 bases. The CDR3 has 17 residues. The germline V gene encodes CDR1 LNHNV and CDR2 YYDKDF (reference sequence).

This clone was seen only once. The V gene is TRBV29-1, the J gene TRBJ1-2, with 9 bases matching TRBD1. Trimming at V came to 6 bases and at J to 8 bases, leaving 10 bases not matched to a gene. Germline V CDR1 and CDR2: SQVTM, ANQGSEA. The CDR3 spans 13 residues. The CDR3 coding sequence is TGCAGCGTGGAAAAGGGACAGGGATACGGCTACACCTTC. This translates into CSVEKGQGYGYTF.

The chain carries TRBV19 and TRBJ2-3; 13 bases fit TRBD2. Germline loops: CDR1 LNHDA, CDR2 SQIVND (reference sequence). The ends lost 4 bases at V and 1 base at J; junction bases unmatched: 5. This CDR3 is built from 17 residues. CDR3 residues: CASSKTSGGTGTDTQYF. The CDR3, as DNA: TGTGCCAGTAGTAAGACTAGCGGGGGGACGGGCACAGATACGCAGTATTTT.

The chain links TRBV6-2 or TRBV6-3 to TRBJ2-7, with a tentative D call TRBD1 (5 bases). Trimming shortened V by 0 bases and J by 3 bases, and 15 bases separated the two germline ends. This CDR3 contains 16 residues. The germline V gene encodes CDR1 MNHEY and CDR2 SVGEGT. For the CDR3, the DNA is TGTGCCAGCAGTTACTCGAGTTTAGCAGGGCTCTACGAGCAGTACTTC. It codes for CASSYSSLAGLYEQYF.

The table lists this clone with a count of one. V usage is TRBV9 and J usage is TRBJ2-3; 9 nucleotides match TRBD2. V dropped 2 bases and J dropped 1; count of bases not matched to a gene: 5. Per the germline V gene, CDR1 is SGDLS and CDR2 is YYNGEE. The CDR3 spans 16 residues. Here the CDR3 reads CASSVLGGGGTDTQYF. The CDR3 region has the DNA TGTGCCAGCAGCGTCCTCGGCGGGGGGGGCACAGATACGCAGTATTTT. The full variable domain, rest sourced from reference TRBV9 and TRBJ2-3, is DSGVTQTPKHLITATGQRVTLRCSPRSGDLSVYWYQQSLDQGLQFLIQYYNGEERAKGNILERFSAQQFPDLHSELNLSSLELGDSALYFCASSVLGGGGTDTQYFGPGTRLTVL.

CDR3 DNA: TGCGCCAGTCCTACCGGGACTAGCGGCACAGATACGCAGTATTTT. Amino acids: CASPTGTSGTDTQYF. J is TRBJ2-3 and V is TRBV10-1; 10 bases line up with TRBD2. V trimming: 9 bases; J trimming: 1 base; junction bases outside the gene matches: 7. The length of the CDR3 is 15 residues. The V gene's germline CDR1 is WNHNN and CDR2 SYGVQD (reference sequence).